The 14 T cell receptor beta chains reported below all come from one sample, sequenced in a study of blood T cell repertoires in COVID-19. TCRdb's table, derived via immunoSEQ multiplex PCR, lists solely in-frame clones and lacks some. Here the sample spans 190,000 or so clones, over 80% being singletons. Sequencing was done on a sample of peripheral blood. All receptors come from a man aged 55-75 years with COVID-19, enrolled during active disease.

The chain is built from TRBV5-6 and TRBJ1-1; D possibly corresponds to TRBD1 (6 bases). The CDR3 is 14 residues long. V lost 4 bases and J lost 1, with 11 bases in between. In germline, CDR1 is SGHDT, CDR2 YYEEEE. This chain's CDR3 is CASSPLDRNTEAFF. CDR3 in DNA: TGTGCCAGCAGCCCTCTGGACAGGAACACTGAAGCTTTCTTT.

CDR3 nucleotides: TGTGCCAGCAGTTATTCCGATATTAGGGGTGGCTACACCTTC. This translates into CASSYSDIRGGYTF. The chain is built from TRBV6-2 or TRBV6-3 and TRBJ1-2; D is perhaps TRBD1 (5 bases). V lost 3 bases and J 7 bases, leaving 15 bases between the germline ends. The CDR3 contains 14 residues. CDR1 MNHEY and CDR2 SVGEGT come from the germline V gene.

This sequence joins TRBV6-1 and TRBJ1-5, with a tentative D call TRBD1 (6 bases). V was pared by 0 bases and J by 4 bases, with 10 bases between. CDR3 length equals 15 residues. Per germline, CDR1 MNHNS and CDR2 SASEGT. The CDR3 sequence: CASSEAAGANQPQHF. CDR3 nucleotides: TGTGCCAGCAGTGAAGCGGCAGGGGCTAATCAGCCCCAGCATTTT.

This chain connects TRBV27 to TRBJ2-1; 9 nucleotides align to TRBD1. Germline lookup yields CDR1 MNHEY and CDR2 SMNVEV (reference sequence). This CDR3 has 15 amino acids. With 3 bases clipped from V and 5 bases from J, the junction kept 5 bases outside the gene matches. CDR3 residues: CASSFRTGVHNEQFF. The CDR3 DNA sequence: TGTGCCAGCAGTTTCCGGACAGGGGTACACAATGAGCAGTTCTTC.

The CDR3 reads CASSPGQSRDTQYF. The CDR3 nucleotides are TGTGCCAGCAGCCCGGGACAGTCCAGGGATACGCAGTATTTT. The J gene is TRBJ2-3, the V gene TRBV6-5; TRBD1 matches 7 bases. CDR3 length: 14 amino acids. Trimming cost V 6 bases and J 6 bases; bases outside gene matches: 9. The germline V gene encodes CDR1 MNHEY and CDR2 SVGAGI.

This clone was counted once. V and J are TRBV30 and TRBJ1-4, with D possibly matching TRBD1 (5 bases). V lost 1 base and J lost 8, with 17 bases in between. The CDR3 loop spans 15 amino acids. From germline, CDR1 is GTSNPN and CDR2 SVGIG (reference sequence). CDR3 in amino acids: CAWSGGSPRVEKLFF. For the CDR3, the DNA is TGTGCCTGGAGTGGAGGCAGCCCCAGGGTGGAAAAACTGTTTTTT.

The V and J genes are TRBV30 and TRBJ2-7; D is perhaps TRBD1 (6 bases). Between the trimmed V and J ends, which lost 1 base and 1 base, there was a span of 14 bases. Per the germline V gene, CDR1 is GTSNPN and CDR2 is SVGIG (reference sequence). This CDR3 contains 15 residues. The CDR3, as DNA: TGTGCCTGGAGTGAAGGAGGACAGCAGTCCTACGAGCAGTACTTC. Translated, it gives CAWSEGGQQSYEQYF.

CDR3 nucleotide sequence: TGTGCCTGCAGATCTCGCTTGAACACTGAAGCTTTCTTT. Translated, it gives CACRSRLNTEAFF. V is TRBV30 and J is TRBJ1-1; no firm D call. Germline CDR1 GTSNPN, CDR2 SVGIG (reference sequence). The CDR3 runs 13 residues. Trimming left V 6 bases short and J 0 bases short, with 11 bases between.

The V call is TRBV7-8, the J call TRBJ2-2, with D possibly matching TRBD2 (5 bases). This CDR3 is built from 11 residues. With 11 bases removed from V and 3 bases from J, the gap between germline ends came to 7 bases. CDR1 and CDR2 (germline): SGHVS, FQNEAQ. CDR3: CAGSDTGELFF. In DNA form, the CDR3 reads TGTGCCGGGAGCGACACCGGGGAGCTGTTTTTT.

This chain links TRBV3-1 (or the pseudogene TRBV3-2) with TRBJ1-6; D gene ambiguous. Trimming removed 3 bases from V and 5 bases from J, with 8 bases in between. The CDR3 has 14 amino acids. From germline, CDR1 is LGHDT and CDR2 YNNKEL (reference sequence). The CDR3 spells CASSQAGNNSPLHF. In DNA, the CDR3 is TGTGCCAGCAGCCAGGCGGGGAATAATTCACCCCTCCACTTT.

The CDR3 DNA reads TGTGCCAGCTCTGCAACGGGGCTAGCGGGAGGGCCGAAGCACACAGATACGCAGTATTTT. Encoded protein: CASSATGLAGGPKHTDTQYF. The rearrangement uses TRBV18 and TRBJ2-3; TRBD2 matches 12 bases. CDR1 and CDR2 from the germline V gene are KGHSH and LQKENI. V shed 6 bases, J shed 2 bases, and the junction held 18 bases outside the gene matches. This CDR3 is built from 20 residues.

The chain employs TRBV6-5 and TRBJ1-1, with D hard to call. CDR3 length: 13 residues. Trimming took 7 bases from V and 3 from J, leaving 12 bases between them. Per the germline V gene, CDR1 is MNHEY and CDR2 is SVGAGI. Here the CDR3 reads CASKTGSYTEAFF. CDR3 in DNA: TGTGCCAGCAAGACCGGGTCCTACACTGAAGCTTTCTTT.

This chain uses TRBV5-6 with TRBJ2-1, with 13 bases that match TRBD2. This CDR3 has 15 amino acids. Losses at the gene ends were 3 bases for V and 4 bases for J; bases not matched to a gene: 1. The germline V gene encodes CDR1 SGHDT and CDR2 YYEEEE. CDR3 residues: CASSSGLAGYNEQFF. The CDR3 region has the DNA TGTGCCAGCAGCTCGGGACTAGCGGGGTACAATGAGCAGTTCTTC.

This chain joins TRBV20-1 and TRBJ1-6; D gene uncertain. Germline V gene sequence: CDR1 DFQATT, CDR2 SNEGSKA (reference sequence). V lost 3 bases, J lost 7 bases, and 16 bases lay in between. The CDR3 has 15 amino acids. CDR3 loop: CSASKRIGINSPLHF. The CDR3 DNA follows: TGCAGTGCTAGTAAGCGTATCGGAATAAATTCACCCCTCCACTTT.